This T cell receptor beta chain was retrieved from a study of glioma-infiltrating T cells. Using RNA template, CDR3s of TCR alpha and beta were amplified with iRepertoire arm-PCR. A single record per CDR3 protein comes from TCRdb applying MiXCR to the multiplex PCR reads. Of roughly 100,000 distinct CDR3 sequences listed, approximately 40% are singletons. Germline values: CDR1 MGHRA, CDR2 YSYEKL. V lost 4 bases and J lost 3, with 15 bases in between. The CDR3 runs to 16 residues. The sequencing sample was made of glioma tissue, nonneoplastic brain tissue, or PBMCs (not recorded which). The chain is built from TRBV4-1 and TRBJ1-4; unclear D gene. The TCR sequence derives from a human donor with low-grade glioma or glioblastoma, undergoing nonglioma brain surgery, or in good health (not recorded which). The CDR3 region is CASSPESAAANEKLFF. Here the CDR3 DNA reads TGCGCCAGCAGCCCAGAGTCGGCAGCCGCTAATGAAAAACTGTTTTTT.